The clone carrying this T cell receptor beta chain was counted a few times. As yet, its antigen is unknown. With a much larger clone just one base away, this may be a read error. V was clipped by 9 bases and J by 5 bases, with 19 bases between them. Germline V gene data show CDR1 as MNHNS and CDR2 as SASEGT. The CDR3 has 14 amino acids. Molecular barcoded adaptors covering alpha/delta and beta/gamma chains were used on roughly 370 ng RNA. TCRdb redid the calling of the reads with MiXCR, one entry per CDR3 protein. The table shows some 120,000 distinct CDR3 sequences, with over 10% occurring only once. This entry belongs to a study of read filtering for tumor transcriptome and immune sequencing. General study findings and limits: Even smaller IR-seq throughput identified most shared clonotypes. In IR-seq, single-read clonotypes were around 80% of clonotypes but about 3.5% of reads. Sorted CD138-negative bone marrow cells were not purified T cells.

What was sequenced was a population of CD138-negative cells sorted from bone marrow. This TCR derives from a donor at least 40 years old with multiple myeloma. The chain carries TRBV6-1 and TRBJ1-1; D possibly corresponds to TRBD1 (6 bases). The CDR3 loop is CARGRQAELTEAFF. The DNA for the CDR3 is TGTGCCAGGGGGAGACAGGCGGAATTGACTGAAGCTTTCTTT.